The 30 T cell receptor beta chains given below trace back to one sample, sequenced in a study of blood T cell repertoires in COVID-19. TCRdb keeps only in-frame clones here, not all; method: immunoSEQ multiplex PCR. This table holds about 240,000 clones, 75% to 90% found once. The specimen sequenced was peripheral blood. The receptor source for this set is a man between 60 and 75 years old who had recovered from COVID-19.

The chain combines TRBV6-5 with TRBJ2-2, with TRBD1 matching over 10 bases. CDR1 is MNHEY, CDR2 SVGAGI, per germline. J was trimmed by 6 bases and V by 7 bases; bases with no gene match: 8. This CDR3 is built from 15 residues. In DNA form, the CDR3 reads TGTGCCAGCACTTGGGACAGGGGTAATGCCGGGGAGCTGTTTTTT. Protein product: CASTWDRGNAGELFF.

The V call is TRBV6-6, the J call TRBJ1-5, with unresolved D. CDR1 and CDR2 (germline): MNHNY, SVGAGI (reference sequence). The CDR3 loop spans 12 amino acids. V dropped 6 bases and J dropped 0 bases, with 3 bases sitting between them. The CDR3 here is CASSNSNQPQHF. The CDR3 DNA sequence: TGTGCCAGCAGCAATAGCAATCAGCCCCAGCATTTT.

In DNA form, the CDR3 reads TGTGCCTGGAGCCGGGAGACGGACTATGGCTACACCTTC. Amino acid sequence: CAWSRETDYGYTF. The V gene is TRBV30, the J gene TRBJ1-2, with D unclear. The CDR3 consists of 13 residues. Germline CDR1 and CDR2: GTSNPN and SVGIG (reference sequence). V shed 3 bases and J shed 3 bases, with 11 bases lying between them.

This clone was counted only a few times. The chain recombines TRBV15 with TRBJ1-5; 7 positions agree with TRBD1. Germline CDR1 is LNHNV and CDR2 is YYDKDF (reference sequence). The trim removed 5 bases at V and 6 bases at J, leaving 10 bases unmatched. The CDR3 runs 15 residues. CDR3 region: CATSADRANAQPQHF. The CDR3 region has the DNA TGTGCCACCAGCGCTGACAGGGCAAACGCTCAGCCCCAGCATTTT. Looking up the rest from reference TRBV15 and TRBJ1-5 gives the full variable domain: DAMVIQNPRYQVTQFGKPVTLSCSQTLNHNVMYWYQQKSSQAPKLLFHYYDKDFNNEADTPDNFQSRRPNTSFCFLDIRSPGLGDTAMYLCATSADRANAQPQHFGDGTRLSIL.

V gene TRBV7-2 combines with J gene TRBJ1-1; D possibly corresponds to TRBD1 (5 bases). Germline V gene lookup returns CDR1 SGHTA and CDR2 FQGNSA. V was cut by 3 bases and J by 7 bases, with 12 bases left in between. The CDR3 sequence is 13 residues long. The CDR3 sequence: CASSFSQGGEAFF. In nucleotides, the CDR3 is TGTGCCAGCAGCTTTTCTCAGGGCGGTGAAGCTTTCTTT.

The J gene is TRBJ1-2, the V gene TRBV6-5, with D unclear. CDR1 MNHEY and CDR2 SVGAGI come from the germline V gene. The CDR3 loop spans 16 amino acids. Trimming removed 2 bases at V and 5 bases at J, with 18 bases between. Written as DNA, the CDR3 is TGTGCCAGCAGTTACGATCACCCGGGAGGACGGTATGGCTACACCTTC. It yields the protein CASSYDHPGGRYGYTF.

The chain has TRBV18 and TRBJ2-7; TRBD1 is a possible D gene (5 bases). CDR1 is KGHSH and CDR2 is LQKENI in the germline V gene. This CDR3 region has 14 residues. Trimming took off 0 bases at V and 6 bases at J, with 12 bases between the two ends. CDR3 residues: CASSPPQGTGEQYF. In DNA form, the CDR3 reads TGTGCCAGCTCACCACCGCAGGGCACTGGCGAGCAGTACTTC.

This clone has a single count. The gene calls are TRBV25-1 and TRBJ2-7; 9 nucleotides match TRBD1. The CDR3 has 14 amino acids. Germline-derived CDR1 and CDR2 are MGHDK and SYGVNS. The junction had 7 bases not matched to a gene; V was cut back by 4 bases and J by 6 bases. CDR3 in amino acids: CASSVLRTGAEQYF. The CDR3, as DNA: TGTGCCAGCAGTGTACTTAGGACAGGGGCCGAGCAGTACTTC.

The chain employs TRBV19 and TRBJ1-1, with 11 bases matching TRBD1. Germline assignment: CDR1 LNHDA and CDR2 SQIVND (reference sequence). The CDR3 length is 13 residues. V was clipped by 4 bases and J by 11 bases; unmatched bases: 6. This CDR3 is CASSTRDRGIAFF. In DNA, the CDR3 is TGTGCCAGTAGTACCCGGGACAGGGGGATCGCTTTCTTT.

The genes are TRBV6-5 and TRBJ1-2; no definite D call. The CDR3 spans 13 residues. CDR1 is MNHEY and CDR2 is SVGAGI in the germline V gene. Deletions cut 7 bases from V and 7 bases from J, with 16 bases between. The CDR3: CASTWARGTGYTF. In DNA, the CDR3 is TGTGCCAGCACCTGGGCCCGGGGTACTGGCTACACCTTC.

This chain uses TRBV4-1 with TRBJ2-3, with D possibly being TRBD2 (6 bases). V was clipped by 4 bases and J by 2 bases, with 13 bases between them. Germline V gene sequence: CDR1 MGHRA, CDR2 YSYEKL. The CDR3 is 15 amino acids. CDR3 residues: CASSPEGALTDTQYF. DNA of the CDR3: TGCGCCAGCAGCCCGGAGGGTGCCCTCACAGATACGCAGTATTTT.

This sequence joins TRBV4-1 and TRBJ1-4, with 8 bases that match TRBD1. CDR3 length equals 19 residues. Germline V CDR1 and CDR2: MGHRA, YSYEKL. J gave up 7 bases and V 0 bases, and 16 bases lay outside the gene matches. CDR3 bases: TGCGCCAGCAGCCAAGATGGCCACCCCTTGGACAGGGTGGTTGAAAAACTGTTTTTT. Its protein product is CASSQDGHPLDRVVEKLFF.

The chain carries TRBV18 and TRBJ1-1; 10 nucleotides match TRBD1. The CDR3 consists of 15 residues. J gave up 3 bases and V 3 bases, and 4 bases lay outside the gene matches. Per germline, CDR1 KGHSH and CDR2 LQKENI. CDR3 in amino acids: CASSPRQGADTEAFF. The CDR3 DNA sequence: TGTGCCAGCTCACCGAGACAGGGGGCGGACACTGAAGCTTTCTTT. The whole variable domain, remainder taken from reference TRBV18 and TRBJ1-1, is NAGVMQNPRHLVRRRGQEARLRCSPMKGHSHVYWYRQLPEEGLKFMVYLQKENIIDESGMPKERFSAEFPKEGPSILRIQQVVRGDSAAYFCASSPRQGADTEAFFGQGTRLTVV.

This rearrangement joins TRBV12-5 to TRBJ1-4; D may be TRBD1 (5 bases). The germline CDR1 and CDR2 sequences are LGHNT and FRNRAP. V dropped 5 bases and J dropped 7 bases, with 11 bases sitting between them. This CDR3 is 13 amino acids long. The chain's CDR3 is CASGTAGGEKLFF. The CDR3, as DNA: TGTGCTAGTGGTACAGCGGGGGGTGAAAAACTGTTTTTT.

Details on this clone: The identical CDR3 is also encoded by other nucleotide sequences in the sample. The rearrangement links TRBV5-1 to TRBJ1-1; D not certain. Germline V CDR1 and CDR2: SGHRS, YFSETQ. V was pared by 0 bases and J by 0 bases, with 6 bases between. This CDR3 has 14 amino acids. The CDR3 nucleotides are TGCGCCAGCAGCTTGGGACACCTGAACACTGAAGCTTTCTTT. Translating it yields CASSLGHLNTEAFF.

The chain employs TRBV18 and TRBJ1-1; D perhaps matches TRBD1 (5 bases). V shed 2 bases and J shed 4 bases, with 11 bases lying between them. CDR1 KGHSH and CDR2 LQKENI come from the germline V gene. The CDR3 is 14 amino acids. The CDR3 coding sequence is TGTGCCAGCTCACCATCCCAGGGCAGCACTGAAGCTTTCTTT. This gives the protein CASSPSQGSTEAFF. Full variable domain (outside the CDR3, taken from reference TRBV18 and TRBJ1-1): NAGVMQNPRHLVRRRGQEARLRCSPMKGHSHVYWYRQLPEEGLKFMVYLQKENIIDESGMPKERFSAEFPKEGPSILRIQQVVRGDSAAYFCASSPSQGSTEAFFGQGTRLTVV.

V is TRBV7-9 and J is TRBJ1-2; 7 nucleotides agree with TRBD1. Germline V lookup: CDR1 SEHNR, CDR2 FQNEAQ (reference sequence). The CDR3 runs 16 residues. V was pared by 0 bases and J by 0 bases, with 4 bases of the junction left unmatched. The CDR3 coding sequence is TGTGCCAGCAGCTTAGCCGACAGGGTTACTAACTATGGCTACACCTTC. This codes for CASSLADRVTNYGYTF.

This sequence joins TRBV7-2 and TRBJ1-6; D uncertain. The V end lost 1 base, the J end lost 14 bases, and 15 bases lay between the germline ends. The CDR3 is made up of 14 amino acids. Germline V gene lookup returns CDR1 SGHTA and CDR2 FQGNSA. As DNA, the CDR3 is TGTGCCAGCAGCTTAGTGGGTGAGGGTAGGACCCTCCACTTT. Its translation: CASSLVGEGRTLHF.

This chain uses TRBV14 with TRBJ1-3; unclear D gene. Germline CDR1 reads SGHDN; CDR2 reads FVKESK. CDR3 size: 14 residues. V was cut by 4 bases and J by 0 bases, with 7 bases left in between. The CDR3 coding sequence is TGTGCCAGCAGCCGCCAGCGCTCTGGAAACACCATATATTTT. Translated, it gives CASSRQRSGNTIYF.

The V and J genes are TRBV30 and TRBJ1-2; D is unclear. V dropped 1 base and J dropped 7 bases, with 16 bases sitting between them. This CDR3 comprises 14 residues. Germline CDR1 GTSNPN, CDR2 SVGIG (reference sequence). In DNA, the CDR3 is TGTGCCTGGAGTGCCAGGATTAGCGACGGTGGCTACACCTTC. Residues: CAWSARISDGGYTF. Full variable domain (rest looked up from reference TRBV30 and TRBJ1-2): SQTIHQWPATLVQPVGSPLSLECTVEGTSNPNLYWYRQAAGRGLQLLFYSVGIGQISSEVPQNLSASRPQDRQFILSSKKLLLSDSGFYLCAWSARISDGGYTFGSGTRLTVV.

This chain uses TRBV6-5 with TRBJ2-5, with D unclear. V was pared by 8 bases and J by 0 bases, with 10 bases between. CDR3 size: 13 residues. CDR1 MNHEY and CDR2 SVGAGI come from the germline V gene. CDR3 DNA sequence: TGTGCCAGCCTTCAGGTTTACCAAGAGACCCAGTACTTC. It translates to CASLQVYQETQYF.

The chain joins TRBV15 to TRBJ1-1, with 7 nucleotides matching TRBD1. V lost 2 bases and J lost 4; bases outside the gene matches: 19. The CDR3 has 19 residues. Germline V gene lookup returns CDR1 LNHNV and CDR2 YYDKDF (reference sequence). CDR3 sequence: CATSRQKPGQASSGTEAFF. The DNA of the CDR3 is TGTGCCACCAGCAGACAGAAGCCAGGACAGGCAAGCTCGGGCACTGAAGCTTTCTTT.

The chain carries TRBV12-5 and TRBJ2-7, with TRBD1 identical over 7 bases. The germline V gene encodes CDR1 LGHNT and CDR2 FRNRAP. Unmatched junction bases numbered 7, after V lost 6 bases and J lost 2 bases. There are 14 residues in the CDR3. The DNA for the CDR3 is TGTGCTAGTGGCCCTAGGGACAGTACCTACGAGCAGTACTTC. Translated, it gives CASGPRDSTYEQYF.

This clone was counted between two and nine times. The V and J genes are TRBV24-1 and TRBJ2-3; D is possibly TRBD2 (6 bases). CDR1 and CDR2 (germline): KGHDR, SFDVKD. Deletions cut 4 bases from V and 6 bases from J, with 16 bases between. CDR3 length: 15 amino acids. As DNA, the CDR3 is TGTGCCACCAGTGACCCACGGGGGACCGGGGATACGCAGTATTTT. Protein sequence: CATSDPRGTGDTQYF.

This chain connects TRBV14 to TRBJ2-2, with 8 nucleotides matching TRBD1. The ends lost 1 base at V and 8 bases at J; junction bases unmatched: 9. Germline-derived CDR1 and CDR2 are SGHDN and FVKESK. The CDR3 contains 16 residues. CDR3 nucleotide sequence: TGTGCCAGCAGCCAAGGACAGGGGACACTCTTGGGGGAGCTGTTTTTT. Amino acid sequence: CASSQGQGTLLGELFF.

The chain employs TRBV3-1 (or the pseudogene TRBV3-2) and TRBJ1-2, with D hard to call. The CDR3 runs 14 residues. V lost 4 bases to trimming and J lost 8 bases, with 17 bases between them. CDR1 is LGHDT, CDR2 YNNKEL, per germline (reference sequence). CDR3 nucleotide sequence: TGTGCCAGCAGCCTGTCCGGCGGGGTCGGGGGCTACACCTTC. It encodes CASSLSGGVGGYTF.

This chain joins TRBV19 and TRBJ2-3; 8 nucleotides match TRBD1. Per germline, CDR1 LNHDA and CDR2 SQIVND (reference sequence). The CDR3 has 15 residues. After removal of 4 bases from V and 7 bases from J, the junction contained 10 bases not matched to a gene. The CDR3 DNA follows: TGTGCCAGTAGTACCTCCAGGGGGCCATGGAATACGCAGTATTTT. Protein product: CASSTSRGPWNTQYF. Full variable domain (remainder filled in from reference TRBV19 and TRBJ2-3): DGGITQSPKYLFRKEGQNVTLSCEQNLNHDAMYWYRQDPGQGLRLIYYSQIVNDFQKGDIAEGYSVSREKKESFPLTVTSAQKNPTAFYLCASSTSRGPWNTQYFGPGTRLTVL.

A single count supports this clone. The chain uses TRBV2 and TRBJ1-2; 8 positions match TRBD1. Germline V lookup: CDR1 SNHLY, CDR2 FYNNEI. V dropped 7 bases and J dropped 6; count of bases not matched to a gene: 7. This CDR3 contains 13 residues. Written as DNA, the CDR3 is TGTGCCAGCAATTTACAGGGGGGCCATGGCTACACCTTC. This codes for CASNLQGGHGYTF.

The rearrangement uses TRBV5-1 and TRBJ1-1; D not resolved. Trimming took 4 bases from V and 2 from J, leaving 12 bases between them. Germline V gives CDR1 SGHRS, CDR2 YFSETQ. The CDR3 consists of 14 residues. As DNA, the CDR3 is TGCGCCAGCAGCATTCAGGATGTTAACACTGAAGCTTTCTTT. It codes for CASSIQDVNTEAFF.

Comments on this clone: The same CDR3 also results from other DNA sequences found in this sample. The V call is TRBV5-1, the J call TRBJ2-1, with 11 bases matching TRBD2. After removal of 4 bases from V and 2 bases from J, the junction contained 5 bases not matched to a gene. The CDR3 runs to 16 residues. In germline, CDR1 is SGHRS, CDR2 YFSETQ. CDR3 loop: CASSPLAGGPYNEQFF. CDR3 coding DNA: TGCGCCAGCAGCCCCTTAGCGGGGGGGCCCTACAATGAGCAGTTCTTC.